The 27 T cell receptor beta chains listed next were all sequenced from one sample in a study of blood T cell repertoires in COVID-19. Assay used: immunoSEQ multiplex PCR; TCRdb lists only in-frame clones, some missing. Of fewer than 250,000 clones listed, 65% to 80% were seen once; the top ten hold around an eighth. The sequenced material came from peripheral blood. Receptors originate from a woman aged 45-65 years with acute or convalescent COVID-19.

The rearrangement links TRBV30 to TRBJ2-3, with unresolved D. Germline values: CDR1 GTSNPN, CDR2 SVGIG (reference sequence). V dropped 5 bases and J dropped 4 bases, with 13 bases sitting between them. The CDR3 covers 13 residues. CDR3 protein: CAWGSLPSDTQYF. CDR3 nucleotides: TGTGCCTGGGGGTCCCTACCTTCAGATACGCAGTATTTT.

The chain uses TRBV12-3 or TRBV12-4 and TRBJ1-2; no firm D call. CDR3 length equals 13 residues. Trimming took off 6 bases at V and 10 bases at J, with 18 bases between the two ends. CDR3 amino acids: CASSSTAVRHYTF. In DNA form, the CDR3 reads TGTGCCAGCAGCTCAACAGCCGTTAGACACTACACCTTC.

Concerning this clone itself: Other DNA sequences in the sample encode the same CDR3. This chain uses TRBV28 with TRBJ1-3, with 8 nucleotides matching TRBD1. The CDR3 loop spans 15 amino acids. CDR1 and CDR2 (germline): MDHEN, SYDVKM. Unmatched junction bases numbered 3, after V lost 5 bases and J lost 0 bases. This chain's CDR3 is CASSGDRSSGNTIYF. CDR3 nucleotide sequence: TGTGCCAGCAGTGGGGACAGGAGCTCTGGAAACACCATATATTTT.

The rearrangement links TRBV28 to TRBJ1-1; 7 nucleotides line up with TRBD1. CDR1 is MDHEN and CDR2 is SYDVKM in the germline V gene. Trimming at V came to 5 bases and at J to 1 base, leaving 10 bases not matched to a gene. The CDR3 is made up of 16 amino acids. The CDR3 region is CASSPPYNRGNTEAFF. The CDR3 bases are TGTGCCAGCAGTCCCCCTTACAACAGGGGGAACACTGAAGCTTTCTTT.

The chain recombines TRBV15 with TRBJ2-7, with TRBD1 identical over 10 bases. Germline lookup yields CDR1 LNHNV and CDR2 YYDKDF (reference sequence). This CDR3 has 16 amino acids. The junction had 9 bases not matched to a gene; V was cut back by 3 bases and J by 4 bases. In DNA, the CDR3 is TGTGCCACCAGCAGGGCTCGGGACAGGGGCGGTTACGAGCAGTACTTC. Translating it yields CATSRARDRGGYEQYF. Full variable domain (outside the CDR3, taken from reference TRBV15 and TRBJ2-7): DAMVIQNPRYQVTQFGKPVTLSCSQTLNHNVMYWYQQKSSQAPKLLFHYYDKDFNNEADTPDNFQSRRPNTSFCFLDIRSPGLGDTAMYLCATSRARDRGGYEQYFGPGTRLTVT.

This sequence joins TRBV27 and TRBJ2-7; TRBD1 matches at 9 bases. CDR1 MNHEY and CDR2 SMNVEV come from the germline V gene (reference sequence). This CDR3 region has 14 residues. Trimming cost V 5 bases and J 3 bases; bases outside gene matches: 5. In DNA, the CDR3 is TGTGCCAGCAGTCCCACAGGGGGCATCTACGAGCAGTACTTC. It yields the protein CASSPTGGIYEQYF.

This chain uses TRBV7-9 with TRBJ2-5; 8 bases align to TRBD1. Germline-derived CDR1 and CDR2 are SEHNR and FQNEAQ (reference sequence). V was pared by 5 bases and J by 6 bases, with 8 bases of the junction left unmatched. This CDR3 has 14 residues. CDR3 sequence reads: CASSPKDRVKTQYF. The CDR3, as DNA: TGTGCCAGCAGCCCCAAGGACAGGGTCAAGACCCAGTACTTC.

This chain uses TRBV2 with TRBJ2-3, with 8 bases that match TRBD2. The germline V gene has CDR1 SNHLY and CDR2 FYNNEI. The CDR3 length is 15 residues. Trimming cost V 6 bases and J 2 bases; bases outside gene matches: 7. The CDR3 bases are TGTGCCAGCAGGGCTATAGCGGGATCCACAGATACGCAGTATTTT. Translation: CASRAIAGSTDTQYF.

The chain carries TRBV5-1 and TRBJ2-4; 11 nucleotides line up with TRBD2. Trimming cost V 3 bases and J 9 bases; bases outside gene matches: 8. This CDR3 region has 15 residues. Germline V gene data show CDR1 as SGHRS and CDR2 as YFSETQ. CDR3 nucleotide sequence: TGCGCCAGCAGCTCCGCCCCCGGGACTAGCGGCATTCAGTACTTC. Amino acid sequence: CASSSAPGTSGIQYF.

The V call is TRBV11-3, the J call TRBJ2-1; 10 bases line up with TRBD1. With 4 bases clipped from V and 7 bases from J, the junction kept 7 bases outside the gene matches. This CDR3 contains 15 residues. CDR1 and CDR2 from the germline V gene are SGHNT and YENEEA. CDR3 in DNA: TGTGCCAGCAGCTCCCGACAGGGGGCCTTTAATGAGCAGTTCTTC. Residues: CASSSRQGAFNEQFF.

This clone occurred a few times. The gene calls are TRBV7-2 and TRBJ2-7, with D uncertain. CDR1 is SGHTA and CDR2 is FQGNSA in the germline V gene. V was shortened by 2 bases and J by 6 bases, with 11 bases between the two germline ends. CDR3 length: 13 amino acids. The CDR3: CASSLLRGGEQYF. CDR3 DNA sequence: TGTGCCAGCAGCTTACTCCGCGGTGGCGAGCAGTACTTC. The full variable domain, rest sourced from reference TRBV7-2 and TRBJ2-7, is GAGVSQSPSNKVTEKGKDVELRCDPISGHTALYWYRQSLGQGLEFLIYFQGNSAPDKSGLPSDRFSAERTGGSVSTLTIQRTQQEDSAVYLCASSLLRGGEQYFGPGTRLTVT.

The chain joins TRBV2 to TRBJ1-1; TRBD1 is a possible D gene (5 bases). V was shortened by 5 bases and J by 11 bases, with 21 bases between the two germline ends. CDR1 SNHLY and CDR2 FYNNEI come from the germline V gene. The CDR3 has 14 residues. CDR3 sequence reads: CASSPGSRVVEAFF. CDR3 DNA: TGTGCCAGCAGTCCCGGGTCCAGGGTCGTCGAGGCTTTCTTT. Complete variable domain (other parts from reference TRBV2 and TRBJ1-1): EPEVTQTPSHQVTQMGQEVILRCVPISNHLYFYWYRQILGQKVEFLVSFYNNEISEKSEIFDDQFSVERPDGSNFTLKIRSTKLEDSAMYFCASSPGSRVVEAFFGQGTRLTVV.

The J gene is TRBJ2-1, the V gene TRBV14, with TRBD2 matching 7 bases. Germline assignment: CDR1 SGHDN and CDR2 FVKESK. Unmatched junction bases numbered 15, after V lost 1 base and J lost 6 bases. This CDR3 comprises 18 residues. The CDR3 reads CASSQVGRLVRGVNEQFF. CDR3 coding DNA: TGTGCCAGCAGCCAAGTCGGTAGGCTAGTACGGGGGGTCAATGAGCAGTTCTTC.

The CDR3, as DNA: TGTGCCAGTGGGACTGCGGCGGCCGGGGAGCTGTTTTTT. This translates into CASGTAAAGELFF. The chain uses TRBV6-6 and TRBJ2-2; possibly TRBD2 for D (6 bases). CDR1 and CDR2 (germline): MNHNY, SVGAGI (reference sequence). Trimming left V 9 bases short and J 6 bases short, with 14 bases between. This CDR3 is built from 13 residues.

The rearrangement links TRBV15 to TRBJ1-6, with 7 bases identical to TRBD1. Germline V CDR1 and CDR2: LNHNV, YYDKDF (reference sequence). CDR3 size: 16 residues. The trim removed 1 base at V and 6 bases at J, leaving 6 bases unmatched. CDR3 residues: CATSRGSGTANSPLHF. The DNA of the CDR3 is TGTGCCACCAGCAGAGGAAGTGGGACAGCTAATTCACCCCTCCACTTT.

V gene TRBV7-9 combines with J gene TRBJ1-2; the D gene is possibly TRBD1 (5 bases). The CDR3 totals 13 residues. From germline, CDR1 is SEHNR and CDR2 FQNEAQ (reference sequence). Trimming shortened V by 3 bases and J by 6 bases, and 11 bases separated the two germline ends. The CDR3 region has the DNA TGTGCCAGCAGCTTGTCCGCGACAGATGGCTACACCTTC. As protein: CASSLSATDGYTF.

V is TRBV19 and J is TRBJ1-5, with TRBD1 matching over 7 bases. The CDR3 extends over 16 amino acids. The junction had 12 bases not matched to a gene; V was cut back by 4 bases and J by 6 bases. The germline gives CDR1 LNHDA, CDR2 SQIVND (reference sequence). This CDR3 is CASSTEGQPRGQPQHF. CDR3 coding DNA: TGTGCCAGTAGTACCGAGGGACAGCCTCGGGGTCAGCCCCAGCATTTT.

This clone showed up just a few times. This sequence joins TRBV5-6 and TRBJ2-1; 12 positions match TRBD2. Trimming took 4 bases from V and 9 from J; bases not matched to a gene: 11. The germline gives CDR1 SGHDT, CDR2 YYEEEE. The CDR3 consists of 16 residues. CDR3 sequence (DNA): TGTGCCAGCAGCACCCTAGCGGGAGGGAAGATCGGTGAGCAGTTCTTC. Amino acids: CASSTLAGGKIGEQFF.

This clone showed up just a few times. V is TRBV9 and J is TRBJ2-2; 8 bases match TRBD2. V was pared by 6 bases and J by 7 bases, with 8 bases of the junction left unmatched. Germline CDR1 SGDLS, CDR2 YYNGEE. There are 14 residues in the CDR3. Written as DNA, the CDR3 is TGTGCCAGCAAAGCGGGAGATAGGTTCGGGGAGCTGTTTTTT. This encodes CASKAGDRFGELFF.

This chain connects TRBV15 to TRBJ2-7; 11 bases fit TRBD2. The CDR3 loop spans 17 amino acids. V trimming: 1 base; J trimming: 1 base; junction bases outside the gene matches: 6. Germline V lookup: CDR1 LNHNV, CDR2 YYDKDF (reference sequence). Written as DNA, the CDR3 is TGTGCCACCAGCAGAGGGGTGGGACTAGCGGCTTCCTACGAGCAGTACTTC. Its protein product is CATSRGVGLAASYEQYF.

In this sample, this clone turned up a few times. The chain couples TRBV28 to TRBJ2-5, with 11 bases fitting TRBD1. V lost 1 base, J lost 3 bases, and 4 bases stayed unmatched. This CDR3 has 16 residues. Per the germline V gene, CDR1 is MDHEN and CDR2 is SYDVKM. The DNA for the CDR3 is TGTGCCAGCAGTTTATCCGGGACAGGGGGGGAAGAGACCCAGTACTTC. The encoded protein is CASSLSGTGGEETQYF.

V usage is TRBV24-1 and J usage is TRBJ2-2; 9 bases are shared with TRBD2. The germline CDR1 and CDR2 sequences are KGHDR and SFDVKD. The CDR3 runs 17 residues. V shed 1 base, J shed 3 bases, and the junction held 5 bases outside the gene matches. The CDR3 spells CATSDFKRGAYTGELFF. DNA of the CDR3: TGTGCCACCAGTGATTTTAAGCGGGGGGCCTACACCGGGGAGCTGTTTTTT.

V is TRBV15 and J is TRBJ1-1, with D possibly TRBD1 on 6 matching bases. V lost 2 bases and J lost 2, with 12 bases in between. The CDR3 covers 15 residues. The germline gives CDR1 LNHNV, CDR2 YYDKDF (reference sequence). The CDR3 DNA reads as TGTGCCACCAGCAGACTAGGGACATCCAACACTGAAGCTTTCTTT. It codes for CATSRLGTSNTEAFF.

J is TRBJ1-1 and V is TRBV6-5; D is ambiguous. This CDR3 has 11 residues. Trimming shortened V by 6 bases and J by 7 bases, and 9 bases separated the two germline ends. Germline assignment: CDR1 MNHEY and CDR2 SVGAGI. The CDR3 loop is CASSLNLEAFF. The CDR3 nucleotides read TGTGCCAGCAGCCTAAACCTTGAAGCTTTCTTT.

CDR3 coding DNA: TGTGCCAGCAGCCCCACCCTAGCGGGAGGGCGGAATGAGCAGTTCTTC. This sequence encodes CASSPTLAGGRNEQFF. The chain carries TRBV9 and TRBJ2-1, with TRBD2 identical over 12 bases. J lost 7 bases, V lost 4 bases, and 9 bases had no gene match. The CDR3 runs to 16 residues. Germline V gives CDR1 SGDLS, CDR2 YYNGEE.

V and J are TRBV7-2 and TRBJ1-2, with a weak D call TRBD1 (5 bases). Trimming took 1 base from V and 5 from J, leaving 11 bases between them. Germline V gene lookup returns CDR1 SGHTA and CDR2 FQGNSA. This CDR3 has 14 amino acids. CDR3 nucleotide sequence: TGTGCCAGCAGCTTAGACGACAGTCGATATGGCTACACCTTC. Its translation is CASSLDDSRYGYTF.

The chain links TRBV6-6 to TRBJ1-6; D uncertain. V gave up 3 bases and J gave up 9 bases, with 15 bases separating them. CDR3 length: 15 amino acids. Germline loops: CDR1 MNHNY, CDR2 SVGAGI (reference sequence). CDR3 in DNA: TGTGCCAGCAGTTATTTCGGGGAAGGAGGTTCACCCCTCCACTTT. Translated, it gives CASSYFGEGGSPLHF.